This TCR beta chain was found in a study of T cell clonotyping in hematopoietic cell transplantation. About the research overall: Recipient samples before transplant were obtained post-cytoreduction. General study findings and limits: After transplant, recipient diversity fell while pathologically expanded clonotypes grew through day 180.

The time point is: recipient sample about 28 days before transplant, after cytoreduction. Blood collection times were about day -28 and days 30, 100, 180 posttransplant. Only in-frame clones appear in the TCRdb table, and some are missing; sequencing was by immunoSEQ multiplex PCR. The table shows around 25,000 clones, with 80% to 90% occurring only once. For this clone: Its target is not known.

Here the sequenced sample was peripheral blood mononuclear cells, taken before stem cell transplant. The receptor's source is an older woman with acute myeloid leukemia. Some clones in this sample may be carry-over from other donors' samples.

This chain's CDR3 is CASSLAPGYSYEQYF. The CDR3 nucleotides read TGTGCCAGCAGCTTAGCCCCCGGGTACTCCTACGAGCAGTACTTC. This chain connects TRBV7-6 to TRBJ2-7; D uncertain. Trimming took off 0 bases at V and 0 bases at J, with 9 bases between the two ends. The V gene's germline CDR1 is SGHVS and CDR2 FNYEAQ. The CDR3 is 15 residues long.